The present entry profiles one TCR beta chain with its context. The antigen remains unidentified. The data originate from a study of shared clonotypes between healthy human individuals. General study findings and limits: Estimated richness values were generally larger in naive subsets than in memory subsets.

Several immunoSEQ plates received, in even portions, the genomic DNA of each subset. The data were produced by immunoSEQ multiplex PCR, yet TCRdb's version contains in-frame clones alone and is incomplete. The table has under 600,000 clones, around 96% seen once; the top ten hold around 0.066%. Per germline, CDR1 MGHRA and CDR2 YSYEKL. Trimming took off 6 bases at V and 0 bases at J, with 17 bases between the two ends. The CDR3 extends over 16 amino acids. This TCR came from a woman younger than 45 in good health. The gene calls are TRBV4-1 and TRBJ1-1; the D gene is possibly TRBD1 (5 bases). Sequencing input: naive CD4+ T cells sorted from blood. Subset specified: CD45RA+ positively selected. The CDR3 DNA sequence: TGCGCCAGCAGTCCACCAGGGCTTAAAATGAACACTGAAGCTTTCTTT. This encodes CASSPPGLKMNTEAFF.